A selection of T cell receptor beta chains follows, all from one sample in a study of vaccination and CD4 T cells after COVID-19. One entry per CDR3 protein, called by TCRdb with MiXCR from the PCR reads. The sample has about 13,000 distinct CDR3 sequences, about 45% seen once. The antigens these receptors bind are not known. Sequencing used CD4+ T cells from blood, cultured in vitro. The source of these receptors is a human donor who had recovered from COVID-19. Both conserved end residues are part of each CDR3. Each record gives: D gene, clone size, J gene, V gene, CDR3 DNA, CDR3 protein. A D gene is named only where the DNA matches it firmly. Clone sizes are given selectively: once, few, many, or a class where the clone is expanded.

D gene: .
clone size: .
J gene: TRBJ1-4
V gene: TRBV7-9
CDR3 DNA: TGTGCCAGCAGCTTAGCAGAGGGGGAAAAACTGTTTTTT
CDR3 protein: CASSLAEGEKLFF

D gene: TRBD2
clone size: few
J gene: TRBJ2-1
V gene: TRBV18
CDR3 DNA: TGTGCTAGCTCACCGGCGGGACTAGCGGTTGAGCAGTTCTTC
CDR3 protein: CASSPAGLAVEQFF

D gene: .
clone size: .
J gene: TRBJ1-1
V gene: TRBV3-1
CDR3 DNA: TGTGCCAGCAGCCACGACAGGGAAGCTTTCTTT
CDR3 protein: CASSHDREAFF

D gene: .
clone size: few
J gene: TRBJ2-5
V gene: TRBV15
CDR3 DNA: TGTGCCACCAGCAGAGGAAGCCTAGCCGTGCAAGAGACCCAGTACTTC
CDR3 protein: CATSRGSLAVQETQYF

D gene: .
clone size: .
J gene: TRBJ2-7
V gene: TRBV5-1
CDR3 DNA: TGCGCCAGCAGCTTGGGGGACGCGTACGGGGAGCAGTACTTC
CDR3 protein: CASSLGDAYGEQYF

D gene: .
clone size: .
J gene: TRBJ1-5
V gene: TRBV6-2/TRBV6-3
CDR3 DNA: TGTGCCAGCAGTTACTCCGGTGGCCATCAGCCCCAGCATTTT
CDR3 protein: CASSYSGGHQPQHF

D gene: TRBD1
clone size: .
J gene: TRBJ2-7
V gene: TRBV20-1
CDR3 DNA: TGCAGCGCGCCCATATACAGGGGTTCCTACGAGCAGTACTTC
CDR3 protein: CSAPIYRGSYEQYF

D gene: .
clone size: .
J gene: TRBJ2-5
V gene: TRBV18
CDR3 DNA: TGTGCCAGCTCACCACCGTCCCAAGAGACCCAGTACTTC
CDR3 protein: CASSPPSQETQYF

D gene: TRBD2
clone size: .
J gene: TRBJ2-7
V gene: TRBV7-2
CDR3 DNA: TGTGCCAGCAGCTTAAGAGCGGGACCATCCTACGAGCAGTACTTC
CDR3 protein: CASSLRAGPSYEQYF

D gene: .
clone size: few
J gene: TRBJ1-5
V gene: TRBV9
CDR3 DNA: TGTGCCAGCAGCGTAGCTGGTAGAGGAGATCAGCCCCAGCATTTT
CDR3 protein: CASSVAGRGDQPQHF

D gene: TRBD1
clone size: few
J gene: TRBJ1-5
V gene: TRBV19
CDR3 DNA: TGTGCCAGTACCCGGACAGGGGCGAGCAATCAGCCCCAGCATTTT
CDR3 protein: CASTRTGASNQPQHF

D gene: .
clone size: few
J gene: TRBJ1-2
V gene: TRBV19
CDR3 DNA: TGTGCCAGTAAGGTTGGATGGGGGCGACTCGACTATGGCTACACCTTC
CDR3 protein: CASKVGWGRLDYGYTF

D gene: .
clone size: .
J gene: TRBJ2-1
V gene: TRBV5-4
CDR3 DNA: TGTGCCAGCAGCTTGGCCAGCTCCTACAATGAGCAGTTCTTC
CDR3 protein: CASSLASSYNEQFF

D gene: TRBD1
clone size: .
J gene: TRBJ2-2
V gene: TRBV12-3/TRBV12-4
CDR3 DNA: TGTGCCAGCAGTTTTGGGGACAGGGGGCCCACCGGGGAGCTGTTTTTT
CDR3 protein: CASSFGDRGPTGELFF

D gene: .
clone size: .
J gene: TRBJ1-4
V gene: TRBV21-1
CDR3 DNA: TGTGCCAGCAGCAAAGGGGTTAGGCGTAATGAAAAACTGTTTTTT
CDR3 protein: CASSKGVRRNEKLFF

D gene: .
clone size: .
J gene: TRBJ1-5
V gene: TRBV12-3/TRBV12-4
CDR3 DNA: TGTGCCAGCAGCCCCCTGGGGGGCCTGATAAGCAATCAGCCCCAGCATTTT
CDR3 protein: CASSPLGGLISNQPQHF

D gene: TRBD2
clone size: once
J gene: TRBJ2-1
V gene: TRBV19
CDR3 DNA: TGTGCCAGTAGTACGTCGATCAGACTAGCGGGAGGGCGCTACAATGAGCAGTTCTTC
CDR3 protein: CASSTSIRLAGGRYNEQFF

D gene: .
clone size: few
J gene: TRBJ1-5
V gene: TRBV6-1
CDR3 DNA: TGTGCCAGCAGTGCGGGACACCTTGGTCGGCCCCAGCATTTT
CDR3 protein: CASSAGHLGRPQHF

D gene: .
clone size: .
J gene: TRBJ1-1
V gene: TRBV2
CDR3 DNA: TGTGCCAGCAGTTTTCCCCTTTACAGTTCAGCTTTCTTT
CDR3 protein: CASSFPLYSSAFF

D gene: .
clone size: once
J gene: TRBJ2-3
V gene: TRBV5-1
CDR3 DNA: TGCGCCAGCACTTCGGGACGAAGCACAGATACGCAGTATTTT
CDR3 protein: CASTSGRSTDTQYF

D gene: .
clone size: .
J gene: TRBJ2-5
V gene: TRBV5-1
CDR3 DNA: TGCGCCAGCAGCTTGGAGGGGCTAAGAGGGGGAGAGACCCAGTACTTC
CDR3 protein: CASSLEGLRGGETQYF

D gene: .
clone size: .
J gene: TRBJ2-1
V gene: TRBV20-1
CDR3 DNA: TGCAGTGCTGATGACAGCAACTCCTACAATGAGCAGTTCTTC
CDR3 protein: CSADDSNSYNEQFF

D gene: TRBD2
clone size: .
J gene: TRBJ2-5
V gene: TRBV12-3/TRBV12-4
CDR3 DNA: TGTGCCAGCAGCCTAGCGGGAGGGAGGAGGGAGACCCAGTACTTC
CDR3 protein: CASSLAGGRRETQYF

D gene: TRBD1
clone size: .
J gene: TRBJ2-2
V gene: TRBV24-1
CDR3 DNA: TGTGCCACCAGTGATCCGCCGGACAGGAGCGCGAACACCGGGGAGCTGTTTTTT
CDR3 protein: CATSDPPDRSANTGELFF

D gene: .
clone size: .
J gene: TRBJ2-2
V gene: TRBV6-4
CDR3 DNA: TGTGCCAGCAGTGTCGGACAATCGAACACCGGGGAGCTGTTTTTT
CDR3 protein: CASSVGQSNTGELFF

D gene: TRBD1
clone size: .
J gene: TRBJ2-5
V gene: TRBV3-1
CDR3 DNA: TGTGCCAGCAGCCACCGGGACAGGGCTTTCCGAGAGACCCAGTACTTC
CDR3 protein: CASSHRDRAFRETQYF

D gene: TRBD2
clone size: .
J gene: TRBJ2-3
V gene: TRBV27
CDR3 DNA: TGTGCCAGCACGCGCCTAGCGCCCGGGGGGGATACGCAGTATTTT
CDR3 protein: CASTRLAPGGDTQYF

D gene: .
clone size: .
J gene: TRBJ2-5
V gene: TRBV5-1
CDR3 DNA: TGCGCCAGCAGCCAGGAACAGGGGACCCAGTACTTC
CDR3 protein: CASSQEQGTQYF

D gene: .
clone size: few
J gene: TRBJ1-2
V gene: TRBV2
CDR3 DNA: TGTGCCAGCAGCTCGAGGGGGTTTGGCTATGGCTACACCTTC
CDR3 protein: CASSSRGFGYGYTF

D gene: .
clone size: few
J gene: TRBJ1-2
V gene: TRBV2
CDR3 DNA: TGTGCCTCAACCAGGGGCGCAGGAGGCTACACCTTC
CDR3 protein: CASTRGAGGYTF

D gene: TRBD1
clone size: few
J gene: TRBJ1-2
V gene: TRBV14
CDR3 DNA: TGTGCCAGCAGCTACGACCACAGGGGAATAGGAGGCTACACCTTC
CDR3 protein: CASSYDHRGIGGYTF

D gene: .
clone size: .
J gene: TRBJ1-2
V gene: TRBV6-5
CDR3 DNA: TGTGCCAGCAGTTCCCTCCCCCTCTATGGCTACACCTTC
CDR3 protein: CASSSLPLYGYTF

D gene: .
clone size: few
J gene: TRBJ2-7
V gene: TRBV6-2/TRBV6-3
CDR3 DNA: TGTGCCAGCAGGAAGGGGGAGTCCTCCTACGAGCAGTACTTC
CDR3 protein: CASRKGESSYEQYF

D gene: TRBD1
clone size: few
J gene: TRBJ2-7
V gene: TRBV10-3
CDR3 DNA: TGTGCCATTGCGGACGACAGGGGCTACGAGCAGTACTTC
CDR3 protein: CAIADDRGYEQYF

D gene: TRBD2
clone size: once
J gene: TRBJ2-3
V gene: TRBV20-1
CDR3 DNA: TGCAGTGCGAAGAGCGGGAGGGGCACAGATACGCAGTATTTT
CDR3 protein: CSAKSGRGTDTQYF

D gene: .
clone size: few
J gene: TRBJ1-6
V gene: TRBV23-1
CDR3 DNA: TGCGCCAACCCTCGGGACCCAGCCCTCCACTTT
CDR3 protein: CANPRDPALHF

D gene: .
clone size: few
J gene: TRBJ2-3
V gene: TRBV30
CDR3 DNA: TGTGCCTGGAGTGGGCTCCGCACAGATACGCAGTATTTT
CDR3 protein: CAWSGLRTDTQYF

D gene: TRBD1
clone size: few
J gene: TRBJ2-3
V gene: TRBV6-1
CDR3 DNA: TGTGCCAGCCGACAGGGGAAAAGCACAGATACGCAGTATTTT
CDR3 protein: CASRQGKSTDTQYF

D gene: .
clone size: .
J gene: TRBJ1-2
V gene: TRBV3-1
CDR3 DNA: TGTGCCAGCAGCCCCCCCCTCGGGGGCTATGGCTACACCTTC
CDR3 protein: CASSPPLGGYGYTF

D gene: .
clone size: .
J gene: TRBJ2-3
V gene: TRBV6-5
CDR3 DNA: TGTGCCAGCAGTTCCATTACTCTAATGAGTACGCAGTATTTT
CDR3 protein: CASSSITLMSTQYF

D gene: TRBD1
clone size: .
J gene: TRBJ2-7
V gene: TRBV27
CDR3 DNA: TGTGCCAGCAGTCCGGGGGACAGGGTTTACGAGCAGTACTTC
CDR3 protein: CASSPGDRVYEQYF

D gene: TRBD1
clone size: medium-sized
J gene: TRBJ1-5
V gene: TRBV12-3/TRBV12-4
CDR3 DNA: TGTGCCAGCAGTGGGACAGACGATCAGCCCCAGCATTTT
CDR3 protein: CASSGTDDQPQHF

D gene: .
clone size: .
J gene: TRBJ2-7
V gene: TRBV30
CDR3 DNA: TGTGCCTGGAGCCGTAGGGGGACCTACGAGCAGTACTTC
CDR3 protein: CAWSRRGTYEQYF

D gene: .
clone size: .
J gene: TRBJ1-1
V gene: TRBV5-4
CDR3 DNA: TGTGCCAGCAGCCCTGGGGGGAACACTGAAGCTTTCTTT
CDR3 protein: CASSPGGNTEAFF

D gene: TRBD1
clone size: .
J gene: TRBJ1-2
V gene: TRBV29-1
CDR3 DNA: TGCAGCGTAAACGGACAGGGGAACCGATATAACTATGGCTACACCTTC
CDR3 protein: CSVNGQGNRYNYGYTF

D gene: .
clone size: .
J gene: TRBJ1-1
V gene: TRBV11-3
CDR3 DNA: TGTGCCAGCAGCCGGGGGCTGGGAACTGAAGCTTTCTTT
CDR3 protein: CASSRGLGTEAFF

D gene: .
clone size: .
J gene: TRBJ1-5
V gene: TRBV6-1
CDR3 DNA: TGTGCCAGCAGTGAGGTGCTTCAGCCCCAGCATTTT
CDR3 protein: CASSEVLQPQHF

D gene: .
clone size: .
J gene: TRBJ1-2
V gene: TRBV9
CDR3 DNA: TGTGCCAGCAGCGTAGAGGACACCCAGGGCTACTACACCTTC
CDR3 protein: CASSVEDTQGYYTF

D gene: .
clone size: .
J gene: TRBJ1-2
V gene: TRBV28
CDR3 DNA: TGTGCCAGCAGTTCCTCCCGGGGGCGGATCTCCTACACCTTC
CDR3 protein: CASSSSRGRISYTF

D gene: TRBD1
clone size: few
J gene: TRBJ1-3
V gene: TRBV6-1
CDR3 DNA: TGTGCCAGCAGTCGGACAGGGAGTGGAAACACCATATATTTT
CDR3 protein: CASSRTGSGNTIYF

D gene: .
clone size: .
J gene: TRBJ1-5
V gene: TRBV20-1
CDR3 DNA: TGCAGTGCTAGAGATCGGGCTAATAGCAATCAGCCCCAGCATTTT
CDR3 protein: CSARDRANSNQPQHF

D gene: .
clone size: .
J gene: TRBJ2-1
V gene: TRBV28
CDR3 DNA: TGTGCCAGCTTGGGCCGGGGACGTAGCTCCTACAATGAGCAGTTCTTC
CDR3 protein: CASLGRGRSSYNEQFF

D gene: TRBD2
clone size: .
J gene: TRBJ2-1
V gene: TRBV27
CDR3 DNA: TGTGCCAGCAGTCCGGGACTAGCGGGCGGGAATGAGCAGTTCTTC
CDR3 protein: CASSPGLAGGNEQFF

D gene: TRBD1
clone size: .
J gene: TRBJ1-1
V gene: TRBV30
CDR3 DNA: TGTGCCTGGAGGACCCTAGGACAGGGCAGCACTGAAGCTTTCTTT
CDR3 protein: CAWRTLGQGSTEAFF

D gene: TRBD1
clone size: once
J gene: TRBJ1-1
V gene: TRBV10-3
CDR3 DNA: TGTGCCATCAGTATACATCAAGGACAGGGGCTCCCTGAAGCTTTCTTT
CDR3 protein: CAISIHQGQGLPEAFF

D gene: .
clone size: .
J gene: TRBJ2-2
V gene: TRBV5-1
CDR3 DNA: TGCGCCAGCAGCCTTAGCGGTCCCCCGAACACCGGGGAGCTGTTTTTT
CDR3 protein: CASSLSGPPNTGELFF

D gene: TRBD2
clone size: .
J gene: TRBJ2-5
V gene: TRBV7-9
CDR3 DNA: TGTGCCAGCACCCTAGCGGGACCCCAAGAGACCCAGTACTTC
CDR3 protein: CASTLAGPQETQYF

D gene: TRBD1
clone size: .
J gene: TRBJ1-2
V gene: TRBV7-2
CDR3 DNA: TGTGCCAGCAGCTTAGGACAGGGCGGCTATGGCTACACCTTC
CDR3 protein: CASSLGQGGYGYTF

D gene: .
clone size: .
J gene: TRBJ1-6
V gene: TRBV27
CDR3 DNA: TGTGCCAGCAGTTTATCAAGCTCCTATAATTCACCCCTCCACTTT
CDR3 protein: CASSLSSSYNSPLHF